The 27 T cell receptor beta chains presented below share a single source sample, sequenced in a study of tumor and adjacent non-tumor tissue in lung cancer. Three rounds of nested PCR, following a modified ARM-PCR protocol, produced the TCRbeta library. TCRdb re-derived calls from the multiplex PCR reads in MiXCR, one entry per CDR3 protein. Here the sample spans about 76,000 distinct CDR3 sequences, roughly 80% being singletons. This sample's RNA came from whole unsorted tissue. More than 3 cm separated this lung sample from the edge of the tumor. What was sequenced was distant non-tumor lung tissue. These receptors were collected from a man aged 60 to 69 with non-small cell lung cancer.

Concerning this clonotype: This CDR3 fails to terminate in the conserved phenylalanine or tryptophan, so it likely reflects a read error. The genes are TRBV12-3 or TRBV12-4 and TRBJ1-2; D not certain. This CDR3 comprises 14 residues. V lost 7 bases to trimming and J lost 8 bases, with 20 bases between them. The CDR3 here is CASILSGRRLGYTL. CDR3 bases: TGTGCCAGCATCCTCTCAGGCCGGAGGTTAGGCTACACCTTA.

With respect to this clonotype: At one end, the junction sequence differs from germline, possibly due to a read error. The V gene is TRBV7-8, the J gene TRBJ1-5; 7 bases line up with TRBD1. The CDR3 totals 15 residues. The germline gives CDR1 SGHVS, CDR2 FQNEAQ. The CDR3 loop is CASSMDRISNQPRHF. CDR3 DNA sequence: TGTGCCAGCAGCATGGACAGGATTAGCAATCAGCCCCGGCATTTT.

The CDR3 bases are TGTGCCAGCAGTCTGGACGGATGGCTCAATGGCTACACCTTC. It specifies CASSLDGWLNGYTF. The V and J genes are TRBV28 and TRBJ1-2; D is unclear. The V gene's germline CDR1 is MDHEN and CDR2 SYDVKM. V gave up 5 bases and J gave up 6 bases, with 16 bases separating them. The CDR3 extends over 14 amino acids.

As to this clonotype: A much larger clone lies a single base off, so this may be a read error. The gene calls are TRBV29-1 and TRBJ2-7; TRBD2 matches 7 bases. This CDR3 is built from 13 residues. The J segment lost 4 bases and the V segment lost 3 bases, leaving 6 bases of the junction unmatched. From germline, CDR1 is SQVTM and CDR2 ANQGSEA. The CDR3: CSVEGEGRYEQYF. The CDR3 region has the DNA TGCAGCGTTGAGGGGGAGGGACGATACGAGCAGTACTTC.

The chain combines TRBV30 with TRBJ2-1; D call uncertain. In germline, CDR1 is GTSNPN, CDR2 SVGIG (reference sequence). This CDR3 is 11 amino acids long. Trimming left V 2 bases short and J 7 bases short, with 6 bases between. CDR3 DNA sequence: TGTGCCTGGAGTAGGATGAATGAGCAGTTCTTC. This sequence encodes CAWSRMNEQFF.

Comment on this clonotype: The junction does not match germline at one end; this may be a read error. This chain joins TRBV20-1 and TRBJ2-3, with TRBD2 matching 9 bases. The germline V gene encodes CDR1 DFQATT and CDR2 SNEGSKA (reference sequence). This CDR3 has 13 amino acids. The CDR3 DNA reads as TGCAGTGTTACCGGGACTAGCACAGATACACAGTATTTT. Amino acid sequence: CSVTGTSTDTQYF.

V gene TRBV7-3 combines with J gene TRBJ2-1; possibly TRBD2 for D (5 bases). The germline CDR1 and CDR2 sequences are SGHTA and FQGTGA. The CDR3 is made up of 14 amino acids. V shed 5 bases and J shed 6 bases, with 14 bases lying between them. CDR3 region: CASSPLGEGNEQFF. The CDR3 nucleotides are TGTGCCAGCAGCCCCCTGGGTGAGGGCAATGAGCAGTTCTTC. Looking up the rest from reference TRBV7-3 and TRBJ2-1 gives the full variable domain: GAGVSQTPSNKVTEKGKYVELRCDPISGHTALYWYRQSLGQGPEFLIYFQGTGAADDSGLPNDRFFAVRPEGSVSTLKIQRTERGDSAVYLCASSPLGEGNEQFFGPGTRLTVL.

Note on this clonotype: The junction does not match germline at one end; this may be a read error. The CDR3 sequence: CTSRLVPKDRPSGANVLTF. CDR3 DNA sequence: TGTACCAGCAGATTAGTTCCAAAGGACAGACCCTCTGGGGCCAACGTCCTGACTTTC. The J gene is TRBJ2-6, the V gene TRBV11-2, with D tentatively TRBD1 (6 bases). CDR1 SGHAT and CDR2 FQNNGV come from the germline V gene. The CDR3 has 19 residues.

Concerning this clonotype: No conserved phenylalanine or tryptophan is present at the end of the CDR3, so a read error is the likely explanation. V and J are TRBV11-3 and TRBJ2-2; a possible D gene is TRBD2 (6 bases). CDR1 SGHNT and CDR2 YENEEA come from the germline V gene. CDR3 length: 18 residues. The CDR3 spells CASSSRGVGGFRAGELFY. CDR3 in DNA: TGCGCCAGCAGCTCCCGGGGAGTGGGAGGATTCAGAGCCGGGGAGCTGTTTTAT.

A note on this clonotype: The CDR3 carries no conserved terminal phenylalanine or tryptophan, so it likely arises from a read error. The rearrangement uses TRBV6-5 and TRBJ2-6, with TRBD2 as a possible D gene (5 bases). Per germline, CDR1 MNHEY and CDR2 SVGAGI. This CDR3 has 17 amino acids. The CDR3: CASSLEGASSGANVLTL. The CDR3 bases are TGCGCCAGCAGCCTAGAGGGAGCCAGCTCTGGGGCCAACGTCCTGACTCTC.

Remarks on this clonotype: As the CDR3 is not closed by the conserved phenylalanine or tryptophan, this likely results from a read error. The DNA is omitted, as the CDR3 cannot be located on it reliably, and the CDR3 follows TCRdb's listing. Here the CDR3 reads CASSYLQGSNQPKHI. The V gene is TRBV6-5, the J gene TRBJ1-5; whether TRBD1, the table's D call, matches the DNA was not checked. The germline V gene encodes CDR1 MNHEY and CDR2 SVGAGI. 15 amino acids form the CDR3, both terminal residues included.

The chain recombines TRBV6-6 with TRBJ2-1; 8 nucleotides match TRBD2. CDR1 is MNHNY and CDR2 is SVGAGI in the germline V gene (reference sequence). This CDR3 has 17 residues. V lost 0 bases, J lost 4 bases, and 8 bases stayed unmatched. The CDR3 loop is CASSYSNPSGQYNEQFF. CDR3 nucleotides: TGTGCCAGCAGTTACTCGAATCCTAGCGGGCAGTACAATGAGCAGTTCTTC.

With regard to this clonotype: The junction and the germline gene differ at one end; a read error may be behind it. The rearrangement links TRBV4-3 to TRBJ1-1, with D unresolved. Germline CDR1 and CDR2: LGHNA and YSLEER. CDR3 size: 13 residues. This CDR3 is CSSSQETLTQAFF. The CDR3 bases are TGCTCCAGCAGCCAAGAGACCCTCACTCAAGCTTTCTTT.

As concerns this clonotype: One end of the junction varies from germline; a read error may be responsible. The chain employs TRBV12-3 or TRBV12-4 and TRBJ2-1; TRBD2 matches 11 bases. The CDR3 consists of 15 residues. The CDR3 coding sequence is TGCGCCAGCAGCTCCGGGACTAGCGGTTACAATGGGCAGTCCTTC. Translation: CASSSGTSGYNGQSF.

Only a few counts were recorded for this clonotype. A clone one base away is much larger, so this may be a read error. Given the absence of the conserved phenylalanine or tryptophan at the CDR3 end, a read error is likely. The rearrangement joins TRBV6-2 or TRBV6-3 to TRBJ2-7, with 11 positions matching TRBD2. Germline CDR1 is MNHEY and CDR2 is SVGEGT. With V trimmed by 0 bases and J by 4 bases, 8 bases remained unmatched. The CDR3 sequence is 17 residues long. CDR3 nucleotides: TGTGCCAGCAGTTACTCGGAGCAGACTAGCGGGATATACGAGCAGTACTTA. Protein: CASSYSEQTSGIYEQYL.

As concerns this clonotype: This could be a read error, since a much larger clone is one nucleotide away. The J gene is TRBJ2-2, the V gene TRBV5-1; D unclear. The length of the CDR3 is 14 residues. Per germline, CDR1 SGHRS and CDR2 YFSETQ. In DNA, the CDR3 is TGCGCCAGCAGCTTGCTCCCCGACACCGCGGAGCTGTTTTTT. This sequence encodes CASSLLPDTAELFF.

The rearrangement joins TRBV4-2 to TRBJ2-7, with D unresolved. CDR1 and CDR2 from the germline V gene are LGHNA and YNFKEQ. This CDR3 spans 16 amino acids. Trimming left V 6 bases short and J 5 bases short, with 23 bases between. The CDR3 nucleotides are TGTGCCAGCAGTATAGATAGAGGCTTCCCCCCCCACGAGCAGTACTTC. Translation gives CASSIDRGFPPHEQYF.

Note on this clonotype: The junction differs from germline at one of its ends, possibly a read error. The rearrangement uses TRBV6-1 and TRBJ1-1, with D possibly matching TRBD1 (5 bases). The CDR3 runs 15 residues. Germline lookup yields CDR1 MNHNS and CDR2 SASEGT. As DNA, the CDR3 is TGTACCAGCAGTGAATGGGGGGTCAGAGACACTGAAGCTTTCTTT. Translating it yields CTSSEWGVRDTEAFF.

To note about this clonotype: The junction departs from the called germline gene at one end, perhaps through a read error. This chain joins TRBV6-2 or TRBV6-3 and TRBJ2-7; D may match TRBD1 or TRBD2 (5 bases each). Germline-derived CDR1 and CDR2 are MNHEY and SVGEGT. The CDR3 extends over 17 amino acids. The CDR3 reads CASSYREGRDSSNEQYF. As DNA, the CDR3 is TGTGCCAGCAGTTACCGAGAGGGACGGGATAGCTCCAACGAGCAGTACTTC.

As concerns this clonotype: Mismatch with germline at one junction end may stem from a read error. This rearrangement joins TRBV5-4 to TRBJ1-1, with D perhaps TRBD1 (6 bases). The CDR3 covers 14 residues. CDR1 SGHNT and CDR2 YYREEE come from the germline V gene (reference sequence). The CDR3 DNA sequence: TGTACCAGCAAACAAGGGGGGAGGAGGACTGAAGCTCTCTTT. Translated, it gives CTSKQGGRRTEALF.

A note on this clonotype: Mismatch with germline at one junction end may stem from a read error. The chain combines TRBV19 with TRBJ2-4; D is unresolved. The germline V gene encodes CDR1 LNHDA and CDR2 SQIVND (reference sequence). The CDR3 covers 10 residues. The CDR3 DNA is TGTGCCAGTAGTGACGGCTTTCAGCACTTC. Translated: CASSDGFQHF. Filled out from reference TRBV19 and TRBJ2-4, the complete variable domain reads DGGITQSPKYLFRKEGQNVTLSCEQNLNHDAMYWYRQDPGQGLRLIYYSQIVNDFQKGDIAEGYSVSREKKESFPLTVTSAQKNPTAFYLCASSDGFQHFGAGTRLSVL.

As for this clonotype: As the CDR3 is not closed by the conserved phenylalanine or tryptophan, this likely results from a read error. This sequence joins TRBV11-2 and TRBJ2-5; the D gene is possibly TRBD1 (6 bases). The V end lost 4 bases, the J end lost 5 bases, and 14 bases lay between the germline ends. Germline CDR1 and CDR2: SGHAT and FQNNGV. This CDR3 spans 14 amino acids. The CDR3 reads CASSSGQILETQYL. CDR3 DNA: TGTGCCAGCAGCTCCGGACAGATTTTGGAGACCCAGTACTTA.

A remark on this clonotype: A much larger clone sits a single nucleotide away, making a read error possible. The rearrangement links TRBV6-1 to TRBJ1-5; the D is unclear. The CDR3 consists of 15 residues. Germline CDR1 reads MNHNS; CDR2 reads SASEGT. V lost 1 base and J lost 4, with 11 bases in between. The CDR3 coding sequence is TGTGCCAGCAGTGAAGTTGGGGAATTGAATCAGCCCCAGCATTTT. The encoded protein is CASSEVGELNQPQHF.

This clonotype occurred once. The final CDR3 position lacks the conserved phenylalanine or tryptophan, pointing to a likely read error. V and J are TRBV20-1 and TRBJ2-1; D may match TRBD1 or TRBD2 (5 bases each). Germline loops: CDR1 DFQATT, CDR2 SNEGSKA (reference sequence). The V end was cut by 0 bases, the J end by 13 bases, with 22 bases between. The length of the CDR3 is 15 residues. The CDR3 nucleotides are TGCAGTGCTAGAGATGGGACGGAATTGCGCCGTGAACAGTTCTTA. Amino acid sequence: CSARDGTELRREQFL.

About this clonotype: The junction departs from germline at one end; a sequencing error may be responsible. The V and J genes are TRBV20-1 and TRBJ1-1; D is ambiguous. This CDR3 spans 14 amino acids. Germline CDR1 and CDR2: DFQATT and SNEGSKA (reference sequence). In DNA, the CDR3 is TGCAGTGGTAGAGATATGGGGTCCGTTGGGGAAGCTTTCTTT. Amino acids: CSGRDMGSVGEAFF.

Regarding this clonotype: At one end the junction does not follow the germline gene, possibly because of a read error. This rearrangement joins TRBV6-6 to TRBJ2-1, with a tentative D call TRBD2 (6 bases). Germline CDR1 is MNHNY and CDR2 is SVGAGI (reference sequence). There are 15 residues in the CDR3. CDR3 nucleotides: TGTGCCAGCACTTGGGGCGGAGGGGCCTACAATGGGCAGTTCTTC. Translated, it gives CASTWGGGAYNGQFF.

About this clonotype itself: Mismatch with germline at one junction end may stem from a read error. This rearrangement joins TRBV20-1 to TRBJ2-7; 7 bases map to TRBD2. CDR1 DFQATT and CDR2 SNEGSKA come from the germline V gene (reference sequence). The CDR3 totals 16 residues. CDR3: CSTMGLADTLSYVQYF. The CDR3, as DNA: TGCAGTACTATGGGGCTAGCGGATACCCTCTCCTACGTGCAGTACTTC.